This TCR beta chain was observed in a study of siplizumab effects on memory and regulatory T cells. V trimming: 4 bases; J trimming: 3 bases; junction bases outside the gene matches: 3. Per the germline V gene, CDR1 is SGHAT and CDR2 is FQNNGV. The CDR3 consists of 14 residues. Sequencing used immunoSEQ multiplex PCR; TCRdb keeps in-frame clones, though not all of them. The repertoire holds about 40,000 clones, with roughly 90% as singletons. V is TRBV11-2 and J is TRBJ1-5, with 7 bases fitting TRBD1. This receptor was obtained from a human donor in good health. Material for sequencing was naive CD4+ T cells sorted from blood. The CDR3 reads CASSSTGPNQPQHF. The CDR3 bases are TGTGCCAGCAGCTCGACAGGGCCCAATCAGCCCCAGCATTTT.